Below are 15 T cell receptor beta chains sequenced from a single sample in a study of T cells in Graves' hyperthyroidism and ophthalmopathy. The CDR3 regions of TCR beta were amplified from RNA transcripts. First-round RT-PCR of the TCR CDR3 relied on the HTBI primer set. TCRdb reprocessed the multiplex PCR reads with MiXCR, giving one entry per CDR3 protein. This table holds hundreds of thousands of distinct CDR3 sequences, roughly 40% found once. The sequencing sample was made of blood. The source of these receptors is a man younger than 35 with Graves' hyperthyroidism.

The CDR3 DNA reads TGTGCCAGCTCATCCGGACACTCCGGCTATGGCTACACCTTC. As protein: CASSSGHSGYGYTF. The rearrangement joins TRBV9 to TRBJ1-2, with a possible D match to TRBD1 (5 bases). Trimming removed 7 bases from V and 4 bases from J, with 17 bases in between. Germline values: CDR1 SGDLS, CDR2 YYNGEE. The CDR3 length is 14 residues.

As for this clonotype: Because it lacks the conserved phenylalanine or tryptophan at the end, this CDR3 is likely a read error. This chain uses TRBV20-1 with TRBJ1-6, with 7 positions matching TRBD1. The J segment lost 7 bases and the V segment lost 2 bases, leaving 8 bases of the junction unmatched. The CDR3 consists of 15 residues. Germline values: CDR1 DFQATT, CDR2 SNEGSKA (reference sequence). CDR3 nucleotide sequence: TGCAGTGCTAGATCAAACAGGGGAATGAATTCACCCCTCCACCTT. It translates to CSARSNRGMNSPLHL.

A few counts support this clonotype. Sequence at one end of the junction differs from germline and may be a read error. V and J are TRBV20-1 and TRBJ2-7; maybe TRBD2 (6 bases). The length of the CDR3 is 13 residues. Germline-derived CDR1 and CDR2 are DFQATT and SNEGSKA (reference sequence). The CDR3 DNA sequence: TGTGCCGGGGGTGCGATAAGCTCCTACGAGCAGTACTTC. Residues: CAGGAISSYEQYF.

This clonotype turned up a few times. The chain carries TRBV10-3 and TRBJ2-3; weak D call: TRBD2 (5 bases). V lost 0 bases to trimming and J lost 2 bases, with 9 bases between them. The germline CDR1 and CDR2 sequences are ENHRY and SYGVKD. This CDR3 has 15 residues. In DNA form, the CDR3 reads TGTGCCATCAGTGAGTCAGAGGGCCCCACAGATACGCAGTATTTT. This translates into CAISESEGPTDTQYF.

J is TRBJ1-3 and V is TRBV29-1, with D hard to call. This CDR3 has 14 residues. Germline CDR1 reads SQVTM; CDR2 reads ANQGSEA. The V and J ends lost 3 bases and 0 bases respectively, with 9 bases between them. CDR3 protein: CSVDAPSSGNTIYF. CDR3 sequence (DNA): TGCAGCGTTGACGCGCCGAGCTCTGGAAACACCATATATTTT.

A note on this clonotype: Since a much larger clone is just one base distant, this may be a read error. The chain uses TRBV9 and TRBJ1-3, with D hard to call. The germline V gene encodes CDR1 SGDLS and CDR2 YYNGEE. The CDR3 has 12 amino acids. CDR3 bases: TGTGCCAGCAGCATACCAGGAAACACCATGTATTTT. This gives the protein CASSIPGNTMYF.

The chain's CDR3 is CASSPRDRQGVTEAFF. CDR3 sequence (DNA): TGTGCCAGTAGTCCAAGGGACAGACAAGGGGTGACTGAAGCTTTCTTT. The chain is built from TRBV19 and TRBJ1-1; 7 bases are a match to TRBD1. V gave up 5 bases and J gave up 5 bases; unmatched junction bases: 14. The germline gives CDR1 LNHDA, CDR2 SQIVND (reference sequence). CDR3 length: 16 residues.

The CDR3 DNA reads TGTGCCAGCAGTTGGGACGGATACACTGAAGCTTTCTTT. Amino acid sequence: CASSWDGYTEAFF. The chain couples TRBV12-3 or TRBV12-4 to TRBJ1-1; D perhaps matches TRBD1 (5 bases). Between the trimmed V and J ends, which lost 4 bases and 3 bases, there was a span of 9 bases. The CDR3 totals 13 residues.

This clonotype was counted at least ten times. This chain links TRBV10-3 with TRBJ1-2; D not certain. V lost 4 bases, J lost 7 bases, and 13 bases lay in between. CDR3 length: 13 amino acids. Germline V lookup: CDR1 ENHRY, CDR2 SYGVKD. The chain's CDR3 is CAISGVGYAGYTF. The CDR3 nucleotides read TGTGCCATCAGTGGGGTCGGGTATGCTGGCTACACCTTC.

The chain joins TRBV12-3 or TRBV12-4 to TRBJ1-2, with D tentatively TRBD1 (6 bases). V was clipped by 4 bases and J by 6 bases, with 12 bases between them. The CDR3 contains 13 residues. The CDR3 coding sequence is TGTGCCAGCAGTTATGGACAGATTGATGGCTACACCTTC. Its translation: CASSYGQIDGYTF.

The table lists this clonotype with many counts. The chain uses TRBV10-3 and TRBJ1-5, with a weak D call TRBD1 (5 bases). CDR1 ENHRY and CDR2 SYGVKD come from the germline V gene. V gave up 0 bases and J gave up 7 bases, with 10 bases separating them. This CDR3 has 14 residues. This chain's CDR3 is CAISESAGNQPQHF. For the CDR3, the DNA is TGTGCCATCAGTGAGTCGGCAGGGAACCAGCCCCAGCATTTT.

The J gene is TRBJ2-7, the V gene TRBV7-2, with D hard to call. The germline V gene has CDR1 SGHTA and CDR2 FQGNSA. The CDR3 extends over 16 amino acids. The V and J ends lost 9 bases and 0 bases respectively, with 21 bases between them. DNA of the CDR3: TGTGCCAGAACATCGGCTAACGGCCCGAGCTCCTACGAGCAGTACTTC. Protein product: CARTSANGPSSYEQYF.

About this clonotype: A much larger clone lies a single base off, so this may be a read error. The V gene is TRBV10-3, the J gene TRBJ1-2; D call uncertain. CDR3 length equals 15 residues. CDR1 ENHRY and CDR2 SYGVKD come from the germline V gene. The CDR3 protein is CAISEADLRPNGYTF. The CDR3 nucleotides read TGTGCCATCAGCGAGGCGGACTTGAGACCCAATGGATACACCTTC.

This clonotype has just a few counts. The chain recombines TRBV20-1 with TRBJ2-7; perhaps D is TRBD1 or TRBD2 (5 bases each). CDR1 is DFQATT, CDR2 SNEGSKA, per germline (reference sequence). Trimming cost V 4 bases and J 3 bases, with 22 bases left between them. The CDR3 covers 16 residues. The chain's CDR3 is CSATLEGDDTNYEQYF. The CDR3 DNA follows: TGCAGTGCTACCCTGGAAGGGGACGACACTAACTACGAGCAGTACTTC.

This clonotype was recorded at least ten times. The chain recombines TRBV25-1 with TRBJ2-2; D is possibly TRBD2 (5 bases). This CDR3 is 15 amino acids long. V gave up 0 bases and J gave up 7 bases, with 12 bases separating them. CDR1 is MGHDK and CDR2 is SYGVNS in the germline V gene. The CDR3 here is CASSEYEGLGGELFF. The CDR3 coding sequence is TGTGCCAGCAGTGAATACGAGGGTCTGGGCGGGGAGCTGTTTTTT.